This TCR beta chain was observed in a study of PD-1 blockade in classical Hodgkin lymphoma. Trimming took 6 bases from V and 5 from J, leaving 11 bases between them. The CDR3 loop spans 11 amino acids. Per germline, CDR1 DFQATT and CDR2 SNEGSKA (reference sequence). Sequenced by immunoSEQ multiplex PCR; TCRdb stores in-frame clones only, minus some. The data contain more than 90,000 clones, approximately 80% of them singletons. General study points: Relapsed/refractory patients reportedly had lower baseline diversity than newly diagnosed patients.

All trial patients relapsed after autologous stem cell transplantation. This clone was detected once. Antigen specificity is unknown. The chain combines TRBV20-1 with TRBJ2-7, with D unresolved. Material: peripheral blood mononuclear cells (PBMCs), obtained before the second cycle of nivolumab. This TCR was sampled from a human donor with classical Hodgkin lymphoma. CDR3 sequence reads: CSAESINEQYF. The CDR3 DNA is TGCAGTGCAGAAAGCATAAACGAGCAGTACTTC.